Below, 12 T cell receptor beta chains from the same sample are listed, as sequenced in a study of blood T cell repertoires in COVID-19. The data were produced by immunoSEQ multiplex PCR, yet TCRdb's version contains in-frame clones alone and is incomplete. The sample yields some 95,000 clones, 80% seen once. Sequenced input: peripheral blood. The receptor set was obtained from a man over 45 who had recovered from COVID-19.

This sequence joins TRBV7-2 and TRBJ2-1, with D possibly being TRBD2 (6 bases). Trimming left V 4 bases short and J 0 bases short, with 10 bases between. The CDR3 sequence is 15 residues long. Germline V gene lookup returns CDR1 SGHTA and CDR2 FQGNSA. CDR3 nucleotides: TGTGCCAGCAGCTCCGGGGGTCTCTCCTACAATGAGCAGTTCTTC. It specifies CASSSGGLSYNEQFF.

The genes are TRBV7-3 and TRBJ2-1, with a weak D call TRBD2 (7 bases). This CDR3 spans 15 amino acids. CDR1 is SGHTA, CDR2 FQGTGA, per germline. V lost 5 bases to trimming and J lost 4 bases, with 15 bases between them. The CDR3 sequence: CASSPPGGAYNEQFF. The CDR3 coding sequence is TGTGCCAGCAGCCCTCCTGGGGGGGCTTACAATGAGCAGTTCTTC.

The rearrangement links TRBV19 to TRBJ1-4; tentatively, D is TRBD1 (6 bases). Per germline, CDR1 LNHDA and CDR2 SQIVND (reference sequence). The CDR3 extends over 13 amino acids. V lost 5 bases to trimming and J lost 4 bases, with 8 bases between them. The CDR3 nucleotides read TGTGCCAGTAGTCAGGGGAATAATGAAAAACTGTTTTTT. It translates to CASSQGNNEKLFF.

This chain links TRBV10-2 with TRBJ2-2; 7 bases are shared with TRBD1. The trim removed 6 bases at V and 6 bases at J, leaving 1 base unmatched. CDR1 WSHSY and CDR2 SAAADI come from the germline V gene. This CDR3 contains 12 residues. This CDR3 is CASSDRAGELFF. CDR3 nucleotides: TGCGCCAGCAGCGACAGGGCCGGGGAGCTGTTTTTT.

The V gene is TRBV28, the J gene TRBJ1-2; no clear D gene. Germline CDR1 MDHEN, CDR2 SYDVKM. V was cut by 5 bases and J by 6 bases, with 10 bases left in between. This CDR3 region has 12 residues. CDR3: CASSRAMNGYTF. DNA for the CDR3: TGTGCCAGCAGTCGCGCTATGAATGGCTACACCTTC.

The rearrangement links TRBV6-5 to TRBJ1-3; D is unresolved. The CDR3 has 15 amino acids. The germline gives CDR1 MNHEY, CDR2 SVGAGI. V lost 5 bases, J lost 0 bases, and 11 bases lay in between. CDR3 sequence reads: CASSNERASGNTIYF. The CDR3 nucleotides read TGTGCCAGCAGTAATGAGAGGGCCTCTGGAAACACCATATATTTT.

The genes are TRBV7-2 and TRBJ2-2; the match to TRBD1 covers 7 bases. Unmatched junction bases numbered 12, after V lost 6 bases and J lost 2 bases. Per germline, CDR1 SGHTA and CDR2 FQGNSA. CDR3 size: 17 residues. The CDR3 protein is CASRTPPGQSNTGELFF. The DNA of the CDR3 is TGTGCCAGCAGGACTCCCCCGGGACAGAGTAACACCGGGGAGCTGTTTTTT.

This chain links TRBV11-1 with TRBJ2-3; 7 bases fit TRBD2. The trim removed 2 bases at V and 4 bases at J, leaving 9 bases unmatched. The CDR3 loop spans 16 amino acids. Germline lookup yields CDR1 SGHAT and CDR2 FQDESV (reference sequence). CDR3 nucleotides: TGTGCCAGCAGCTTACGTCGCGGGGGTCCCTCAGATACGCAGTATTTT. This sequence encodes CASSLRRGGPSDTQYF. Full variable domain (remainder filled in from reference TRBV11-1 and TRBJ2-3): EAEVAQSPRYKITEKSQAVAFWCDPISGHATLYWYRQILGQGPELLVQFQDESVVDDSQLPKDRFSAERLKGVDSTLKIQPAELGDSAMYLCASSLRRGGPSDTQYFGPGTRLTVL.

The rearrangement joins TRBV6-2 or TRBV6-3 to TRBJ2-7, with 9 bases matching TRBD2. CDR1 is MNHEY and CDR2 is SVGEGT in the germline V gene. The CDR3 has 15 residues. Trimming removed 0 bases from V and 2 bases from J; junction bases left unmatched: 2. CDR3 sequence: CASSYSAGGTYEQYF. In nucleotides, the CDR3 is TGTGCCAGCAGTTACTCCGCGGGAGGGACCTACGAGCAGTACTTC.

The chain joins TRBV7-9 to TRBJ2-7; a possible D gene is TRBD2 (5 bases). The germline V and J ends were trimmed by 2 bases and 0 bases, with 8 bases remaining between them. The CDR3 covers 14 residues. Germline V gene lookup returns CDR1 SEHNR and CDR2 FQNEAQ (reference sequence). The CDR3 DNA follows: TGTGCCAGCAGCTTACGGGAAAACTCCTACGAGCAGTACTTC. It translates to CASSLRENSYEQYF.

The chain joins TRBV19 to TRBJ1-4, with 9 bases aligning to TRBD1. The CDR3 totals 16 residues. Trimming took 9 bases from V and 7 from J; bases not matched to a gene: 15. Germline V gene lookup returns CDR1 LNHDA and CDR2 SQIVND (reference sequence). CDR3 in DNA: TGTGCCAGCCGTGGTAGCCGGGACAGGGAGGGTGAAAAACTGTTTTTT. The encoded protein is CASRGSRDREGEKLFF. The whole variable domain, remainder taken from reference TRBV19 and TRBJ1-4, is DGGITQSPKYLFRKEGQNVTLSCEQNLNHDAMYWYRQDPGQGLRLIYYSQIVNDFQKGDIAEGYSVSREKKESFPLTVTSAQKNPTAFYLCASRGSRDREGEKLFFGSGTQLSVL.

The chain links TRBV6-5 to TRBJ1-2; the D is unclear. Trimming took off 7 bases at V and 8 bases at J, with 17 bases between the two ends. Germline assignment: CDR1 MNHEY and CDR2 SVGAGI. The CDR3 has 13 residues. Here the CDR3 DNA reads TGTGCCAGCACACTCAATCCTTTTGAGGGCTACACCTTC. This translates into CASTLNPFEGYTF.